A selection of T cell receptor beta chains follows, all from one sample in a study of blood T cell repertoires in COVID-19. Assay used: immunoSEQ multiplex PCR; TCRdb lists only in-frame clones, some missing. Among roughly 230,000 clones listed, about 80% were seen once. Sequences were obtained from peripheral blood. The receptors stem from a woman aged 50 to 65 with acute or convalescent COVID-19. Each CDR3 is given with its conserved first and last residue. D genes are given only for firm matches. Not every row has a clone size; where given, it reads once, few, many or a size class.

J	D	V	size	DNA	CDR3
TRBJ2-5	TRBD2	TRBV12-5	NA	TGTGCTAGTGGGCTCGGGAGGGAGACCCAGTACTTC	CASGLGRETQYF
TRBJ2-1	TRBD1	TRBV7-2	few	TGTGCCAGCAGTCAAACAGGGGCCAGGATCTACAATGAGCAGTTCTTC	CASSQTGARIYNEQFF
TRBJ2-3	TRBD2	TRBV5-1	NA	TGCGCCACCCAGGCGACTAGCGGGCTAACCACAGATACGCAGTATTTT	CATQATSGLTTDTQYF
TRBJ1-5	TRBD1	TRBV7-8	NA	TGTGCCAGCAGCTTAGCGGGACAGGGATCGAATCAGCCCCAGCATTTT	CASSLAGQGSNQPQHF
TRBJ2-1	NA	TRBV19	NA	TGTGCCAGTAGTATAGGGAGGCGGGTCAATGAGCAGTTCTTC	CASSIGRRVNEQFF
TRBJ2-5	NA	TRBV18	NA	TGTGCCAGCTCACCGGGACTGGGGGAGACCCAGTACTTC	CASSPGLGETQYF
TRBJ1-1	NA	TRBV9	NA	TGTGCCAGCAGCTCAGGAGGGGAGAACACTGAAGCTTTCTTT	CASSSGGENTEAFF
TRBJ1-1	NA	TRBV9	once	TGTGCCAGCAGCGCTACGGGTAGGGGCACTGAAGCTTTCTTT	CASSATGRGTEAFF
TRBJ1-1	TRBD1	TRBV3-1/TRBV3-2	NA	TGTGCCAGCAGCGGACAGACAGGGACTGAAGCTTTCTTT	CASSGQTGTEAFF
TRBJ1-3	TRBD1	TRBV10-3	once	TGTGCCATCAGTGAGTCGAGAAGCCGGGACAGGGGGGCCGACTCTGGAAACACCATATATTTT	CAISESRSRDRGADSGNTIYF
TRBJ2-2	NA	TRBV7-9	NA	TGTGCCAGCAGCTTAGACGGGTACACCGGGGAGCTGTTTTTT	CASSLDGYTGELFF
TRBJ2-1	TRBD2	TRBV4-3	NA	TGCGCCAGCAGCCAAGGCGGGGGGGGTCTTAATGAGCAGTTCTTC	CASSQGGGGLNEQFF
TRBJ2-6	NA	TRBV5-4	once	TGTGCCAGCAGCTTGGCAGGGTCCGTCCTGACTTTC	CASSLAGSVLTF
TRBJ2-5	NA	TRBV12-3/TRBV12-4	NA	TGTGCCAGCAGTTACGGGGAAGGGACCCAGTACTTC	CASSYGEGTQYF
TRBJ2-2	NA	TRBV2	NA	TGTGCCAGCAGCGATACAGGGCGCGCCGGGGAGCTGTTTTTT	CASSDTGRAGELFF
TRBJ1-3	NA	TRBV7-2	NA	TGTGCCAGCAGCTTAGTGTTTTCGGGGGGCCCTTCTGGAAACACCATATATTTT	CASSLVFSGGPSGNTIYF
TRBJ2-7	TRBD1	TRBV28	NA	TGTGCCAGCAGTTTTGATTTTGAGGGCCGGAACAGGGGTGTAGAGCAGTACTTC	CASSFDFEGRNRGVEQYF
TRBJ2-5	NA	TRBV24-1	NA	TGTGCCACCAGTGATTCCAGGTACAAGACCCAGTACTTC	CATSDSRYKTQYF
TRBJ1-2	NA	TRBV28	NA	TGTGCCAGCAGGCCGGCCGGGACAAACTATGGCTACACCTTC	CASRPAGTNYGYTF
TRBJ1-4	TRBD1	TRBV12-3/TRBV12-4	NA	TGTGCCAGCAGAGGACAGGGGAATGAAAAACTGTTTTTT	CASRGQGNEKLFF
TRBJ2-7	TRBD1	TRBV28	NA	TGTGCCAGCAGAGGTGAGGACAGGGTTTCCGAGCAGTACTTC	CASRGEDRVSEQYF
TRBJ2-2	NA	TRBV18	NA	TGTGCCAGCTCACCACCCCAGGGTGTCGACACCGGGGAGCTGTTTTTT	CASSPPQGVDTGELFF
TRBJ1-1	TRBD1	TRBV6-2/TRBV6-3	NA	TGTGCCAGCAGCCCACGACAGGGGGCGCGTACTGAAGCTTTCTTT	CASSPRQGARTEAFF
TRBJ1-2	NA	TRBV29-1	NA	TGCAGCGCCCCGGACACTAACTATGGCTACACCTTC	CSAPDTNYGYTF
TRBJ2-1	NA	TRBV5-1	NA	TGCGCCACCGTGGCTATCCCAGGTTCGTACAATGAGCAGTTCTTC	CATVAIPGSYNEQFF
TRBJ2-2	NA	TRBV21-1	NA	TGTGCCAGCAGCACGATAAACCTAGCGCCCCGTACCGGGGAGCTGTTTTTT	CASSTINLAPRTGELFF
TRBJ2-7	NA	TRBV11-2	NA	TGTGCCAGCAGCTTACCAGACAGCTACGAGCAGTACTTC	CASSLPDSYEQYF
TRBJ2-3	NA	TRBV9	NA	TGTGCCAGCAGCCCTGACGGCGGGGGCCCTAGAGATACGCAGTATTTT	CASSPDGGGPRDTQYF
TRBJ2-1	NA	TRBV6-2/TRBV6-3	NA	TGTGCCAGCAGTTATGGGGCTCTTTTTAATGAGCAGTTCTTC	CASSYGALFNEQFF
TRBJ1-4	NA	TRBV19	NA	TGTGCCACATCCTGGACCCGGGAGGGTGAAAAACTGTTTTTT	CATSWTREGEKLFF
TRBJ2-7	NA	TRBV6-1	few	TGTGCCAGCAGTGAAAGCCCGGGATGGGTGCAGTACTTC	CASSESPGWVQYF
TRBJ1-4	NA	TRBV11-2	NA	TGTGCCAGCAGCTTCTCGGGCCCGACTATCGGCGTAAAACTGTTTTTT	CASSFSGPTIGVKLFF
TRBJ1-5	TRBD1	TRBV28	NA	TGTGCCACACTTCGCACAGGGGGCAATCAGCCCCAGCATTTT	CATLRTGGNQPQHF
TRBJ2-4	NA	TRBV27	once	TGTGCCAGCAGTTTTACCGGAGGGGACATTCAGTACTTC	CASSFTGGDIQYF